Shown below are 27 T cell receptor beta chains from a single sample sequenced in a study of T cells after yellow fever vaccination. TCRdb processed the 5' RACE reads anew with MiXCR; each CDR3 protein has one entry. This sample has roughly 120,000 distinct CDR3 sequences, with 7.2% found just once. Here the sequenced sample was CD4+ T cells sorted from PBMCs, taken 35 to 50 days after the first yellow fever vaccination. These receptors all come from a man younger than 35 who received the YFV17D yellow fever vaccine.

This clonotype was found many times. The V and J genes are TRBV4-3 and TRBJ2-5, with 8 bases aligning to TRBD1. Germline lookup yields CDR1 LGHNA and CDR2 YSLEER. The CDR3 runs 15 residues. The J segment lost 0 bases and the V segment lost 1 base, leaving 1 base of the junction unmatched. This chain's CDR3 is CASSQGQGYQETQYF. In nucleotides, the CDR3 is TGCGCCAGCAGCCAAGGACAGGGGTACCAAGAGACCCAGTACTTC.

This clonotype has at least ten counts. As DNA, the CDR3 is TGCGCCAGCAGCCAAGAAAGGCCCGGCGGTTATGGCTACACCTTC. Its protein is CASSQERPGGYGYTF. The chain recombines TRBV4-3 with TRBJ1-2; D is undetermined. CDR3 size: 15 residues. Germline V gene lookup returns CDR1 LGHNA and CDR2 YSLEER. Trimming pared 0 bases from V and 5 bases from J, leaving 13 bases between.

With regard to this clonotype: Possible read error: a much larger clone is one base away. The chain employs TRBV5-5 and TRBJ1-2; weak D call: TRBD1 (5 bases). The germline V gene has CDR1 SGHKS and CDR2 YYEKEE (reference sequence). CDR3 length: 15 amino acids. CDR3 sequence reads: CTSSLSAGKSYGYTF. The CDR3 DNA is TGTACCAGCAGCTTGTCTGCAGGGAAGAGCTATGGCTACACCTTC.

This clonotype has at least ten counts. This chain uses TRBV5-1 with TRBJ2-1; D may be TRBD2 (5 bases). CDR1 and CDR2 from the germline V gene are SGHRS and YFSETQ. The ends were cut back, 4 bases at V and 6 bases at J, with 11 bases in the middle. The CDR3 loop spans 13 amino acids. The CDR3 DNA is TGCGCCAGCAGCCCCGGCGGAGGCAATGAGCAGTTCTTC. Translation: CASSPGGGNEQFF. The complete variable domain, with remaining parts taken from reference TRBV5-1 and TRBJ2-1, reads KAGVTQTPRYLIKTRGQQVTLSCSPISGHRSVSWYQQTPGQGLQFLFEYFSETQRNKGNFPGRFSGRQFSNSRSEMNVSTLELGDSALYLCASSPGGGNEQFFGPGTRLTVL.

This clonotype was observed at least ten times. The chain joins TRBV11-2 to TRBJ1-1; D may be TRBD1 (5 bases). CDR1 and CDR2 (germline): SGHAT, FQNNGV. The CDR3 runs to 14 residues. V dropped 4 bases and J dropped 4 bases, with 13 bases sitting between them. CDR3 loop: CASSSSRGGTEAFF. The DNA of the CDR3 is TGTGCCAGCAGCTCCTCCCGGGGGGGCACTGAAGCTTTCTTT.

This clonotype was counted many times. This rearrangement joins TRBV9 to TRBJ1-6; tentatively, D is TRBD1 (6 bases). V lost 0 bases to trimming and J lost 11 bases, with 6 bases between them. The CDR3 runs 12 residues. CDR1 is SGDLS, CDR2 YYNGEE, per germline. CDR3 in DNA: TGTGCCAGCAGCGTAGCAGGGGCACCCCTCCACTTT. Translation: CASSVAGAPLHF. Filled out from reference TRBV9 and TRBJ1-6, the complete variable domain reads DSGVTQTPKHLITATGQRVTLRCSPRSGDLSVYWYQQSLDQGLQFLIQYYNGEERAKGNILERFSAQQFPDLHSELNLSSLELGDSALYFCASSVAGAPLHFGNGTRLTVT.

As to this clonotype: A much larger clone differs from this one at a single base, so this may be a read error. V usage is TRBV7-9 and J usage is TRBJ2-2, with D perhaps TRBD2 (5 bases). This CDR3 spans 14 amino acids. V was shortened by 6 bases and J by 1 base, with 9 bases between the two germline ends. Germline V CDR1 and CDR2: SEHNR, FQNEAQ (reference sequence). Here the CDR3 reads CASSKLGNTGELFF. The CDR3 DNA is TGTGCCAGCAGTAAACTAGGGAACACCGGGGAGCTGTTTTTT.

The chain recombines TRBV14 with TRBJ1-1, with unresolved D. CDR3 size: 13 residues. Trimming removed 7 bases from V and 0 bases from J, with 9 bases in between. Germline loops: CDR1 SGHDN, CDR2 FVKESK. For the CDR3, the DNA is TGTGCCAGCAAGAGGTCCATGAACACTGAAGCTTTCTTT. Amino acid sequence: CASKRSMNTEAFF.

The chain couples TRBV5-1 to TRBJ1-6; D gene ambiguous. Trimming shortened V by 4 bases and J by 10 bases, and 12 bases separated the two germline ends. CDR1 and CDR2 (germline): SGHRS, YFSETQ. This CDR3 spans 13 amino acids. The CDR3 DNA sequence: TGCGCCAGCAGCCTCGACTTGGGGTCACCCCTCCACTTT. It specifies CASSLDLGSPLHF.

The rearrangement links TRBV6-2 or TRBV6-3 to TRBJ1-5; 7 bases fit TRBD1. Per germline, CDR1 MNHEY and CDR2 SVGEGT. This CDR3 contains 14 residues. The trim removed 4 bases at V and 6 bases at J, leaving 6 bases unmatched. CDR3 bases: TGTGCCAGCAGTTTAAGCAGGGGGGCTCAGCCCCAGCATTTT. Amino acid sequence: CASSLSRGAQPQHF.

The J gene is TRBJ1-1, the V gene TRBV5-1, with D unclear. The CDR3 runs to 15 residues. Trimming cost V 0 bases and J 0 bases, with 9 bases left between them. The germline V gene has CDR1 SGHRS and CDR2 YFSETQ. In DNA, the CDR3 is TGCGCCAGCAGCTTGGGCTTCGTTGTGAACACTGAAGCTTTCTTT. The encoded protein is CASSLGFVVNTEAFF.

There are many counts of this clonotype. The V call is TRBV29-1, the J call TRBJ2-5; TRBD2 aligns across 9 bases. After removal of 4 bases from V and 4 bases from J, the junction contained 10 bases not matched to a gene. This CDR3 has 15 residues. Germline V lookup: CDR1 SQVTM, CDR2 ANQGSEA. This chain's CDR3 is CSVGGGTSWGETQYF. The CDR3 nucleotides are TGCAGCGTTGGAGGAGGGACTAGCTGGGGAGAGACCCAGTACTTC.

This clonotype was seen repeatedly, ten times or more. This sequence joins TRBV5-1 and TRBJ2-3, with 11 bases aligning to TRBD2. CDR3 length: 15 amino acids. CDR1 is SGHRS and CDR2 is YFSETQ in the germline V gene. V trimming: 0 bases; J trimming: 4 bases; junction bases outside the gene matches: 1. The CDR3 sequence is CASSLASGGSDTQYF. The CDR3 DNA sequence: TGCGCCAGCAGCTTGGCTAGCGGGGGGTCAGATACGCAGTATTTT. Full variable domain (remainder filled in from reference TRBV5-1 and TRBJ2-3): KAGVTQTPRYLIKTRGQQVTLSCSPISGHRSVSWYQQTPGQGLQFLFEYFSETQRNKGNFPGRFSGRQFSNSRSEMNVSTLELGDSALYLCASSLASGGSDTQYFGPGTRLTVL.

This clonotype was observed at least ten times. The V call is TRBV20-1, the J call TRBJ2-7; TRBD1 agrees at 7 bases. V trimming: 3 bases; J trimming: 3 bases; junction bases outside the gene matches: 2. The germline V gene has CDR1 DFQATT and CDR2 SNEGSKA (reference sequence). This CDR3 comprises 12 residues. The CDR3 coding sequence is TGCAGTGCTAGGGGACAGAACTACGAGCAGTACTTC. Amino acids: CSARGQNYEQYF.

The gene calls are TRBV7-2 and TRBJ2-5, with D maybe TRBD2 (6 bases). Germline CDR1 is SGHTA and CDR2 is FQGNSA. The CDR3 consists of 14 residues. The V gene lost 1 base and the J gene lost 2 bases, with 8 bases spanning the gap. Here the CDR3 reads CASSLVAAQETQYF. The CDR3 coding sequence is TGTGCCAGCAGCTTAGTAGCGGCACAAGAGACCCAGTACTTC.

This clonotype was observed many times. The rearrangement joins TRBV11-3 to TRBJ2-3; possibly TRBD2 for D (5 bases). The germline CDR1 and CDR2 sequences are SGHNT and YENEEA. The CDR3 sequence is 14 residues long. The germline V and J ends were trimmed by 5 bases and 3 bases, with 12 bases remaining between them. The CDR3 DNA reads TGTGCCAGCAGCCGCGGCCGGGGAACAGATACGCAGTATTTT. Its translation: CASSRGRGTDTQYF.

This clonotype appeared many times. This sequence joins TRBV3-1 and TRBJ1-3; D remains ambiguous. Trimming shortened V by 1 base and J by 2 bases, and 0 bases separated the two germline ends. Germline V gene data show CDR1 as LGHDT and CDR2 as YNNKEL (reference sequence). The CDR3 extends over 12 amino acids. This CDR3 reads CASSQAGNTIYF. For the CDR3, the DNA is TGTGCCAGCAGCCAAGCTGGAAACACCATATATTTT.

This clonotype was seen ten or more times. V and J are TRBV15 and TRBJ2-2, with 7 positions matching TRBD1. Germline CDR1 is LNHNV and CDR2 is YYDKDF (reference sequence). J gave up 5 bases and V 6 bases, and 6 bases lay outside the gene matches. This CDR3 is 14 amino acids long. The CDR3 DNA reads TGTGCCACCAGTAGGACAGGCATGACCGGGGAGCTGTTTTTT. Protein sequence: CATSRTGMTGELFF.

This clonotype was observed many times. Here the CDR3 reads CSARAVTSTDTQYF. CDR3 bases: TGCAGTGCTAGAGCGGTTACTAGCACAGATACGCAGTATTTT. The chain is built from TRBV20-1 and TRBJ2-3; no clear D gene. The CDR3 sequence is 14 residues long. V lost 1 base to trimming and J lost 0 bases, with 8 bases between them. Germline assignment: CDR1 DFQATT and CDR2 SNEGSKA (reference sequence).

This clonotype was observed many times. V usage is TRBV7-2 and J usage is TRBJ2-5, with 10 nucleotides matching TRBD1. The V segment lost 1 base and the J segment 5 bases; nucleotides outside the gene matches: 4. The CDR3 is 15 amino acids. The V gene's germline CDR1 is SGHTA and CDR2 FQGNSA. The CDR3 protein is CASSLGDRGRETQYF. DNA for the CDR3: TGTGCCAGCAGCTTAGGGGACAGGGGCCGGGAGACCCAGTACTTC.

This clonotype is judged medium-sized. V gene TRBV28 combines with J gene TRBJ2-5; the D gene is possibly TRBD1 (6 bases). The germline gives CDR1 MDHEN, CDR2 SYDVKM. V was pared by 6 bases and J by 3 bases, with 11 bases between. The CDR3 has 13 residues. The CDR3 region is CASRPQGKETQYF. Here the CDR3 DNA reads TGTGCCAGCAGGCCACAGGGAAAAGAGACCCAGTACTTC.

This sequence joins TRBV3-1 and TRBJ2-4, with D possibly being TRBD1 (6 bases). V gave up 3 bases and J gave up 11 bases, with 14 bases separating them. CDR3 length equals 13 residues. Germline V lookup: CDR1 LGHDT, CDR2 YNNKEL (reference sequence). The CDR3 DNA sequence: TGTGCCAGCAGCCAGAGCCGTGACAGGTTTCAGTACTTC. Amino acid sequence: CASSQSRDRFQYF.

This clonotype was seen repeatedly, ten times or more. The chain is built from TRBV20-1 and TRBJ2-1; D is ambiguous. Per germline, CDR1 DFQATT and CDR2 SNEGSKA (reference sequence). Trimming took off 6 bases at V and 7 bases at J, with 13 bases between the two ends. CDR3 length: 12 amino acids. DNA of the CDR3: TGCAGTGCGGTGGACCGGCTGAATGAGCAGTTCTTC. Translating it yields CSAVDRLNEQFF.

This clonotype was counted ten times or more. The V call is TRBV24-1, the J call TRBJ2-1, with D perhaps being TRBD1 or TRBD2 (6 bases each). The CDR3 has 15 residues. The V gene lost 3 bases and the J gene lost 8 bases, with 16 bases spanning the gap. CDR1 KGHDR and CDR2 SFDVKD come from the germline V gene. The CDR3 region has the DNA TGTGCCACCAGTGATAGGGGGGCAGGGCCACATGAGCAGTTCTTC. This codes for CATSDRGAGPHEQFF.

In this sample, this clonotype turned up many times. V gene TRBV2 combines with J gene TRBJ2-3; no firm D call. V was trimmed by 7 bases and J by 8 bases, leaving 16 bases between them. Germline CDR1 and CDR2: SNHLY and FYNNEI. The CDR3 contains 13 residues. The CDR3 here is CASTLMDVGTQYF. In DNA, the CDR3 is TGTGCCAGCACACTTATGGACGTTGGTACGCAGTATTTT.

For this clonotype: A much larger clone sits a single nucleotide away, making a read error possible. This sequence joins TRBV7-9 and TRBJ1-1; D is unclear. Trimming pared 8 bases from V and 1 base from J, leaving 8 bases between. Germline CDR1 and CDR2: SEHNR and FQNEAQ (reference sequence). The CDR3 extends over 12 amino acids. The CDR3 is CASGEGNTEAFF. The CDR3 DNA reads as TGTGCCAGCGGCGAGGGGAACACTGAAGCTTTCTTT.

This clonotype has a count of ten or more. The chain employs TRBV20-1 and TRBJ1-4; D may be TRBD1 (5 bases). This CDR3 is built from 14 residues. V lost 0 bases and J 4 bases, leaving 9 bases between the germline ends. CDR1 is DFQATT and CDR2 is SNEGSKA in the germline V gene (reference sequence). The DNA of the CDR3 is TGCAGTGCTAGAGATACGGGGGGTAATGAAAAACTGTTTTTT. Translated: CSARDTGGNEKLFF.